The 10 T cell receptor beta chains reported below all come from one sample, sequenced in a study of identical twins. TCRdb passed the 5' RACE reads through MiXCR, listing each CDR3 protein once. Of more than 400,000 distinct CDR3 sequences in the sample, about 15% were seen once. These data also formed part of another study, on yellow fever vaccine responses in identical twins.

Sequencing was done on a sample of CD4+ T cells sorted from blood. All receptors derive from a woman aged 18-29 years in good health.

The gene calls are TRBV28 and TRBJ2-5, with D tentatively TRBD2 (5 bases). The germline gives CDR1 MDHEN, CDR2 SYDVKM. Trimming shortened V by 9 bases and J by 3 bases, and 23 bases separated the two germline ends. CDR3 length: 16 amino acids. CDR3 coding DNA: TGTGCCAGTCGCCCCCCTACGTTTTTCGGGGAAGAGACCCAGTACTTC. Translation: CASRPPTFFGEETQYF.

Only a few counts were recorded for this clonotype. The CDR3 reads CASRTRDTGELFF. The DNA of the CDR3 is TGCGCCAGCAGGACTAGAGACACCGGGGAGCTGTTTTTT. The chain uses TRBV10-2 and TRBJ2-2; a possible D gene is TRBD2 (6 bases). CDR3 length equals 13 residues. Germline values: CDR1 WSHSY, CDR2 SAAADI. V dropped 6 bases and J dropped 3 bases, with 8 bases sitting between them.

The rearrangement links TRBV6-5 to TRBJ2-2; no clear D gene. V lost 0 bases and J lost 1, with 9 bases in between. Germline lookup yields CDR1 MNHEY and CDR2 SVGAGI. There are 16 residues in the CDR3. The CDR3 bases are TGTGCCAGCAGTTACTCGTTCACCATGAACACCGGGGAGCTGTTTTTT. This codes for CASSYSFTMNTGELFF.

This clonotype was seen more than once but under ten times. DNA of the CDR3: TGTGCCAGCAGCCGACGGGGCATCTACAATGAGCAGTTCTTC. It translates to CASSRRGIYNEQFF. The chain uses TRBV3-1 and TRBJ2-1; D possibly matches TRBD1 or TRBD2 (5 bases each). The germline V gene encodes CDR1 LGHDT and CDR2 YNNKEL (reference sequence). The germline V and J ends were trimmed by 4 bases and 3 bases, with 10 bases remaining between them. CDR3 length equals 14 residues.

DNA of the CDR3: TGTGCCACCCATCCGGGAGGGGCCATCTACGAGCAGTACGTC. Its protein is CATHPGGAIYEQYV. V is TRBV10-3 and J is TRBJ2-7; 8 positions match TRBD2. V lost 10 bases and J lost 3; bases outside the gene matches: 11. CDR1 is ENHRY, CDR2 SYGVKD, per germline. There are 14 residues in the CDR3.

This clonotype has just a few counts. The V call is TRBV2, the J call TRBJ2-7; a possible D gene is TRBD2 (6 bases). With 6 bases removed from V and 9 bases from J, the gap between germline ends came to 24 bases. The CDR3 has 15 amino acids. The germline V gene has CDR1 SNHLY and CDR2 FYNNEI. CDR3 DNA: TGTGCCAGCAGCGTCTACGGGACGGGGGTGATCGGGCAGTACTTC. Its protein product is CASSVYGTGVIGQYF.

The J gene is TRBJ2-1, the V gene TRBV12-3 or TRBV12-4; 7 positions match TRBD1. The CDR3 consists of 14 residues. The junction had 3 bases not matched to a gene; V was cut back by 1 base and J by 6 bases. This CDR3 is CASSLGQGPNEQFF. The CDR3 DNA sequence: TGTGCCAGCAGTTTAGGACAGGGTCCCAATGAGCAGTTCTTC.

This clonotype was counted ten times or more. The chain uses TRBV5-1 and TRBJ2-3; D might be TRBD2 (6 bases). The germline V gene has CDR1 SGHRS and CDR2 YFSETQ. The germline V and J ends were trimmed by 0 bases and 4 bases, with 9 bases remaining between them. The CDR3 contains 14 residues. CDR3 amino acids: CASSLGLAADTQYF. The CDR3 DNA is TGCGCCAGCAGCTTGGGTTTAGCGGCAGATACGCAGTATTTT.

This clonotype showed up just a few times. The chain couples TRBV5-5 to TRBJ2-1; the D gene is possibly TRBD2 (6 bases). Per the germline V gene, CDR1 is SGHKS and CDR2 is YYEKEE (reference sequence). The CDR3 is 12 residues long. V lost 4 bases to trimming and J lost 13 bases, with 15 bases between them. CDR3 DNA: TGTGCCAGCAGCGCTGGAGGGGACCTACAGTTCTTC. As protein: CASSAGGDLQFF.

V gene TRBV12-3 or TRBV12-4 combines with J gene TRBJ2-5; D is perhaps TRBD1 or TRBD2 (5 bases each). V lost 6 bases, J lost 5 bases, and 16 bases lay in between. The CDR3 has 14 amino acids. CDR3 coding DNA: TGTGCCAGCAGGACCCGAGGGGCTCGGGAGACCCAGTACTTC. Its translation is CASRTRGARETQYF.